The 3 T cell receptor beta chains listed next were all sequenced from one sample in a study of breast tumors, draining lymph nodes, adjacent tissues (TCRdb year 2016). The library relied on multiplex PCR. Reads for this sample came from an Illumina HiSeq 2000. TCRdb trimmed public reads at Q25 via fastp, called clones via MiXCR and kept in-frame beta chains. Each record represents a unique CDR3 protein, reported with the most common genes and DNA among its rows. The sample records 50,000 to 65,000 distinct CDR3 sequences, 42% of which are singletons. The ten largest account for 10% of the sample. Sequenced material: breast tumor tissue. The receptors were sampled from a female donor with breast cancer. Some clones in this sample may be carry-over from other donors' samples.

This clonotype was detected a few times. Just one base apart from a much larger clone, this may be a read error. The chain is built from TRBV5-8 and TRBJ2-7; 9 nucleotides agree with TRBD1. The CDR3 covers 13 residues. Unmatched junction bases numbered 8, after V lost 9 bases and J lost 4 bases. In germline, CDR1 is SGHTS, CDR2 YDEGEE. CDR3 bases: TGTGCCACCCGGACAGGGGTTGTTTACGAGCAGTACTTC. This encodes CATRTGVVYEQYF.

This clonotype occurred many times. J is TRBJ1-5 and V is TRBV6-6, with D perhaps TRBD1 (6 bases). CDR1 and CDR2 from the germline V gene are MNHNY and SVGAGI (reference sequence). The CDR3 spans 16 residues. Trimming stripped 0 bases from V and 3 bases from J, with 12 bases between. CDR3: CASSYSAGAINQPQHF. The CDR3 nucleotides read TGTGCCAGCAGTTACTCGGCAGGGGCGATCAATCAGCCCCAGCATTTT.

This clonotype appeared many times. The V gene is TRBV5-1, the J gene TRBJ1-5; no definite D call. Trimming took 1 base from V and 8 from J, leaving 13 bases between them. CDR1 is SGHRS and CDR2 is YFSETQ in the germline V gene. This CDR3 has 14 amino acids. The CDR3 DNA reads as TGCGCCAGCAGCTTGAATGATGGTGGGGAGCCCCAGCATTTT. It codes for CASSLNDGGEPQHF.